The present TCR beta chain was sequenced within a study of CD8 T cells in ankylosing spondylitis. Findings of the study overall: Blood of patients with ankylosing spondylitis appeared to be characterized by a TCR beta motif of several highly homologous variants. The authors found the disease-linked clones to be CD8+ and relatively rare in peripheral blood. Clones tied to disease were said to be significantly enriched in matched ankylosing spondylitis synovial fluid.

The TCR beta libraries were generated through quantitative 5'-RACE incorporating molecular barcodes. TCRdb recomputed calls from the 5' RACE reads with MiXCR, one row per CDR3 protein. This sample yields some 840,000 distinct CDR3 sequences, of which roughly 12% are seen a single time; roughly 0.51% belongs to the top ten. Concerning this clonotype: What it binds is not known.

This receptor was obtained from a male donor with ankylosing spondylitis. Sequenced sample: blood, either unsorted or a sorted T cell fraction (not recorded which).

This chain's CDR3 is CASSLRQGMTGELFF. Here the CDR3 DNA reads TGTGCCAGCAGTTTGAGACAGGGGATGACCGGGGAGCTGTTTTTT. The chain is built from TRBV12-3 or TRBV12-4 and TRBJ2-2, with TRBD1 identical over 8 bases. J was trimmed by 5 bases and V by 3 bases; bases with no gene match: 5. The CDR3 runs to 15 residues.